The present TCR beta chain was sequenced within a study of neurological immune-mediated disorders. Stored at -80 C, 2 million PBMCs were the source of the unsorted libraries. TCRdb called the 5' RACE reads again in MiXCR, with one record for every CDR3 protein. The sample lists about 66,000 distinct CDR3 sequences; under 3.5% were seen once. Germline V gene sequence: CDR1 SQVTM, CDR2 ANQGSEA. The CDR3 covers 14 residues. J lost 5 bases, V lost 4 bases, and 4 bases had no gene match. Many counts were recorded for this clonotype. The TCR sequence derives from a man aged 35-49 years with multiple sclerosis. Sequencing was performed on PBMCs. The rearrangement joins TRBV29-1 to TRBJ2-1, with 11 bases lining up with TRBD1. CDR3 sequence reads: CSVATGQGDNEQFF. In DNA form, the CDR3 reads TGCAGCGTTGCCACGGGACAGGGGGACAATGAGCAGTTCTTC.